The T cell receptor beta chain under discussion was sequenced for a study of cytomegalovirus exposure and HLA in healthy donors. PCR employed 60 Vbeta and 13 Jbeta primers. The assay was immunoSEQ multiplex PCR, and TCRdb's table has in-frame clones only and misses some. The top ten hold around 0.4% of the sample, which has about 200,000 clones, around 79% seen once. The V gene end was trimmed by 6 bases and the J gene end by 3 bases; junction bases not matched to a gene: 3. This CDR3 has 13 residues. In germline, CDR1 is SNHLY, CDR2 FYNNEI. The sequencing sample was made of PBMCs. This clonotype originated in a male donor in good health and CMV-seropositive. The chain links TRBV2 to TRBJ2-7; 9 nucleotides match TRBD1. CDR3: CASRGQGIYEQYF. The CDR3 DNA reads TGTGCCAGCAGGGGACAGGGAATCTACGAGCAGTACTTC.